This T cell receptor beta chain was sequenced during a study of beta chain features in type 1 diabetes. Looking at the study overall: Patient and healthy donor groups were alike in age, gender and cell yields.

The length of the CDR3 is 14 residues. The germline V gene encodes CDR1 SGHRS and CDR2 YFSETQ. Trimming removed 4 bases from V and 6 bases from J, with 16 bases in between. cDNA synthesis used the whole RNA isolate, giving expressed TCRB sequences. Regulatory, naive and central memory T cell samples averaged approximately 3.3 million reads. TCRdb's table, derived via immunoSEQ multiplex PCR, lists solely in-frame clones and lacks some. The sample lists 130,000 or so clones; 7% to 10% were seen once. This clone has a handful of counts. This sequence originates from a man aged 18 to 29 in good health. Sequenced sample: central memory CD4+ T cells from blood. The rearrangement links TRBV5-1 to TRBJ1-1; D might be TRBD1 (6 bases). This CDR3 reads CASSTGGAGAEAFF. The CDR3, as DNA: TGCGCCAGCAGCACCGGGGGGGCTGGAGCTGAAGCTTTCTTT.